Listed below are T cell receptor beta chains from one sample, sequenced in a study of T cells in tumors after PD-1 blockade. Assay used: immunoSEQ multiplex PCR; TCRdb lists only in-frame clones, some missing. The sample yields 60,000 or so clones, around three quarters seen once. The sample in question was PBMCs, obtained before anti-PD-1 treatment. The receptor set was obtained from a human donor with basal cell carcinoma. Both conserved end residues are part of each CDR3. The D gene is left open where the match is weak. Some rows mark clone size as missing; the rest say once, few, many or name a class of expanded clone.

cdr3_nt: TGTGCCATCAGTGACGGACAGATCACAGATACGCAGTATTTT; cdr3_aa: CAISDGQITDTQYF; clone_size: -; d_call: -; v_call: TRBV10-3; j_call: TRBJ2-3
cdr3_nt: TGTGCCAGCATGGGATTGGATACTGAAGCTTTCTTT; cdr3_aa: CASMGLDTEAFF; clone_size: -; d_call: -; v_call: TRBV7-9; j_call: TRBJ1-1
cdr3_nt: TGTGCCAGCAGCTTGGTGGGCAACAACTATGGCTACACCTTC; cdr3_aa: CASSLVGNNYGYTF; clone_size: once; d_call: -; v_call: TRBV5-4; j_call: TRBJ1-2
cdr3_nt: TGTGCCAGCAGCCAAGGACGTCAGGGGAGGAACATTCAGTACTTC; cdr3_aa: CASSQGRQGRNIQYF; clone_size: -; d_call: -; v_call: TRBV3-1/TRBV3-2; j_call: TRBJ2-4
cdr3_nt: TGTGCCTGGAAGGCAGTAGTACAGGGCTACACCTTC; cdr3_aa: CAWKAVVQGYTF; clone_size: few; d_call: -; v_call: TRBV30; j_call: TRBJ1-2
cdr3_nt: TGTGCCACCCGACCCGGGTTAGCAGAAAAACTGTTTTTT; cdr3_aa: CATRPGLAEKLFF; clone_size: -; d_call: -; v_call: TRBV10-3; j_call: TRBJ1-4
cdr3_nt: TGTGCCAGCAGCTCGGACAGGGCCGCGTACAATGAGCAGTTCTTC; cdr3_aa: CASSSDRAAYNEQFF; clone_size: -; d_call: TRBD1; v_call: TRBV13; j_call: TRBJ2-1
cdr3_nt: TGTGCCAGTAGTACCGACCTACAGGTGAACACTGAAGCTTTCTTT; cdr3_aa: CASSTDLQVNTEAFF; clone_size: -; d_call: -; v_call: TRBV19; j_call: TRBJ1-1
cdr3_nt: TGTGCCACCAGCAGAGATCTGGGGGGCAGTTATGGCTACACCTTC; cdr3_aa: CATSRDLGGSYGYTF; clone_size: once; d_call: -; v_call: TRBV15; j_call: TRBJ1-2
cdr3_nt: TGCGCCAGCAGTGGGGGGGGACGAGTTAGCACAGATACGCAGTATTTT; cdr3_aa: CASSGGGRVSTDTQYF; clone_size: once; d_call: TRBD2; v_call: TRBV10-2; j_call: TRBJ2-3
cdr3_nt: TGTGCCACCAGCAGAGACTGGGGTTCTGGAAACACCATATATTTT; cdr3_aa: CATSRDWGSGNTIYF; clone_size: -; d_call: -; v_call: TRBV15; j_call: TRBJ1-3